The TCR beta chain under discussion was sequenced for a study of control samples from healthy donors and cancer patients. Sequenced by immunoSEQ multiplex PCR; TCRdb stores in-frame clones only, minus some. The sample yields some 140,000 clones, approximately 89% seen once. Trimming pared 4 bases from V and 7 bases from J, leaving 12 bases between. CDR1 SGHRS and CDR2 YFSETQ come from the germline V gene. CDR3 length: 13 residues. Sequenced: PBMCs. The rearrangement joins TRBV5-1 to TRBJ2-1, with a weak D call TRBD2 (6 bases). The TCR originated in a man aged 45 to 65 with head and neck cancer. The CDR3 sequence: CASSIGLTNEQFF. The CDR3 region has the DNA TGCGCCAGCAGCATCGGACTAACGAATGAGCAGTTCTTC.